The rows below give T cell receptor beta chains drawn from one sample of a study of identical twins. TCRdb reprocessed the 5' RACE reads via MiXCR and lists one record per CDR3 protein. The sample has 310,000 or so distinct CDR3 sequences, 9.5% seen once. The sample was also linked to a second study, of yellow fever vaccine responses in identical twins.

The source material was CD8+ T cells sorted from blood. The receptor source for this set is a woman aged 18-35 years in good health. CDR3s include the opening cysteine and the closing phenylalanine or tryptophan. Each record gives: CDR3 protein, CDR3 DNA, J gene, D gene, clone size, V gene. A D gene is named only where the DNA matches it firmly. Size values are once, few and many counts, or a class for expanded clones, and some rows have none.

CSARAAEHAYNEQFF TGCAGTGCTAGAGCGGCCGAGCACGCTTACAATGAGCAGTTCTTC TRBJ2-1 . few TRBV20-1
CASSSGGAGDTQYF TGTGCCAGTTCTAGCGGGGGGGCCGGAGATACGCAGTATTTT TRBJ2-3 TRBD2 many TRBV6-4
CASSPAGGRDEQYF TGTGCCAGTAGTCCAGCGGGGGGGCGCGACGAGCAGTACTTC TRBJ2-7 TRBD2 . TRBV19
CSAEQAPDTEAFF TGCAGTGCTGAACAGGCCCCGGACACTGAAGCTTTCTTT TRBJ1-1 . few TRBV20-1
CASTTGGARETQYF TGTGCCAGTACGACAGGGGGGGCCCGGGAGACCCAGTACTTC TRBJ2-5 TRBD1 few TRBV13
CASSSPGLGSYEQYF TGTGCCAGCAGCTCACCGGGACTAGGCTCCTACGAGCAGTACTTC TRBJ2-7 TRBD2 few TRBV7-8
CASSSNDRAQETQYF TGTGCCAGCAGCTCTAACGACAGGGCTCAAGAGACCCAGTACTTC TRBJ2-5 TRBD1 many TRBV7-9
CASRRPLVNNEQFF TGTGCCAGCAGGCGGCCTCTAGTTAACAATGAGCAGTTCTTC TRBJ2-1 . . TRBV7-9
CSVVRSYEQYF TGCAGCGTTGTGAGGAGCTACGAGCAGTACTTC TRBJ2-7 . many TRBV29-1
CASSFGGGASYEQYF TGTGCCAGCAGCTTTGGTGGAGGGGCCTCCTACGAGCAGTACTTC TRBJ2-7 . few TRBV11-2
CASYEQYF TGTGCCAGCTACGAGCAGTACTTC TRBJ2-7 . few TRBV7-9
CASSPTSLGNEQFF TGCGCCAGCAGCCCGACTAGTTTGGGGAATGAGCAGTTCTTC TRBJ2-1 . few TRBV10-1
CASSLGGESDQYQETQYF TGTGCCAGCAGTTTAGGTGGGGAGTCCGACCAGTACCAAGAGACCCAGTACTTC TRBJ2-5 . many TRBV12-3/TRBV12-4
CASSYNNPGTEAFF TGTGCCAGCAGTTACAATAACCCCGGGACAGAAGCTTTCTTT TRBJ1-1 . many TRBV6-2/TRBV6-3
CAISDGGGQLPYEQYF TGTGCCATCAGCGACGGGGGTGGACAGTTACCCTACGAGCAGTACTTC TRBJ2-7 . . TRBV10-3
CASSLATGGPYNEQFF TGTGCCAGCAGTCTTGCGACGGGAGGCCCCTACAATGAGCAGTTCTTC TRBJ2-1 TRBD2 many TRBV12-3/TRBV12-4
CASSDRDRVKGANVLTF TGTGCCAGCAGTGATCGTGACAGGGTAAAAGGGGCCAACGTCCTGACTTTC TRBJ2-6 TRBD1 many TRBV25-1
CASSLSGIGNTEAFF TGTGCCAGCAGTCTCTCAGGGATAGGGAACACTGAAGCTTTCTTT TRBJ1-1 . few TRBV27
CASSRGQSINYEQYF TGTGCCAGCAGCCGAGGGCAGTCAATAAACTACGAGCAGTACTTC TRBJ2-7 . few TRBV12-3/TRBV12-4
CASSLMNTEAFF TGTGCCAGCAGCTTGATGAACACTGAAGCTTTCTTT TRBJ1-1 . many TRBV5-5